This T cell receptor beta chain was observed in a study of blood T cell repertoires in COVID-19. At the level of the study: Nucleic acid was either cDNA or gDNA, and it came from T cells, B-cell-depleted T cells, or PBMCs.

Trimming removed 2 bases from V and 1 base from J, with 6 bases in between. The CDR3 loop spans 14 amino acids. The germline V gene has CDR1 ENHRY and CDR2 SYGVKD. TCRdb's table, derived via immunoSEQ multiplex PCR, lists solely in-frame clones and lacks some. In the table there are about 70,000 clones, around 90% of which are singletons. This chain links TRBV10-3 with TRBJ2-1; D is unresolved. The receptor was derived from a man over 45 with acute or convalescent COVID-19. Material for sequencing was peripheral blood. Here the CDR3 DNA reads TGTGCCATCAGTGAGACTGATTCCTACAATGAGCAGTTCTTC. It yields the protein CAISETDSYNEQFF.